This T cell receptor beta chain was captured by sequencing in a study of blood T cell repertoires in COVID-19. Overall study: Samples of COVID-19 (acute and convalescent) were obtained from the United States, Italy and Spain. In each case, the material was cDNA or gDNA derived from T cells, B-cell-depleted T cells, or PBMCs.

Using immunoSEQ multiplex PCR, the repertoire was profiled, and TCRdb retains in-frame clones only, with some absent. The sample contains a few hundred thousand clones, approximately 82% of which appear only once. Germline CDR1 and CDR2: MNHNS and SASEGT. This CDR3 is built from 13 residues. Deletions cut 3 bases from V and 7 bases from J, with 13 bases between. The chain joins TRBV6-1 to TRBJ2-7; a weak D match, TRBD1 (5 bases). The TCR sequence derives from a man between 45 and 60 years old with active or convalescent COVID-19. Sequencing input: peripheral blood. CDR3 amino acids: CASSESRVEEQYV. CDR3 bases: TGTGCCAGCAGTGAGAGCAGGGTCGAAGAGCAGTACGTC.